A single sample gave rise to the 32 T cell receptor beta chains below, sequenced in a study of T cell responses to AZD1222 COVID-19 vaccine. Using immunoSEQ multiplex PCR, the repertoire was profiled, and TCRdb retains in-frame clones only, with some absent. This repertoire shows some 72,000 clones, 90% to 95% found once; its top ten account for roughly 7%. The sequenced sample was peripheral blood, obtained on day 0 of MenACWY control vaccination. The receptors were gathered from an adult in good health.

The V and J genes are TRBV7-9 and TRBJ2-5; 14 bases are a match to TRBD2. Germline V gene sequence: CDR1 SEHNR, CDR2 FQNEAQ (reference sequence). This CDR3 has 18 amino acids. V lost 0 bases to trimming and J lost 5 bases; unmatched junction nucleotides: 8. CDR3 sequence: CASSLAWAGLAGGETQYF. In DNA form, the CDR3 reads TGTGCCAGCAGCTTAGCTTGGGCCGGACTAGCGGGGGGCGAGACCCAGTACTTC.

The rearrangement uses TRBV6-5 and TRBJ1-4; D possibly corresponds to TRBD1 (6 bases). The CDR3 has 15 residues. The V gene's germline CDR1 is MNHEY and CDR2 SVGAGI. V lost 5 bases and J lost 0, with 10 bases in between. The CDR3 loop is CASSPRTATNEKLFF. The CDR3 DNA is TGTGCCAGCAGTCCCCGGACAGCAACTAATGAAAAACTGTTTTTT.

This rearrangement joins TRBV28 to TRBJ2-7, with 13 bases aligning to TRBD2. V lost 9 bases and J lost 7; bases outside the gene matches: 12. The V gene's germline CDR1 is MDHEN and CDR2 SYDVKM. This CDR3 is built from 15 residues. The CDR3 nucleotides read TGTGCCAGTTCGCCAGGGGGACTAGCGGGGAGGGAGCAGTACTTC. It yields the protein CASSPGGLAGREQYF.

CDR3 DNA sequence: TGTGCCAGCCGAAGGGGACTAGCGGGAGTCTACAATGAGCAGTTCTTC. Translation gives CASRRGLAGVYNEQFF. V and J are TRBV11-2 and TRBJ2-1, with 14 positions matching TRBD2. CDR1 and CDR2 from the germline V gene are SGHAT and FQNNGV. J gave up 3 bases and V 8 bases, and 6 bases lay outside the gene matches. The CDR3 extends over 16 amino acids.

The rearrangement joins TRBV5-4 to TRBJ2-7; the match to TRBD1 covers 10 bases. The trim removed 3 bases at V and 3 bases at J, leaving 9 bases unmatched. CDR3 size: 16 residues. Germline V CDR1 and CDR2: SGHNT, YYREEE (reference sequence). The CDR3 region is CASSSTGTGVLYEQYF. The CDR3 bases are TGTGCCAGCAGCTCAACCGGGACAGGGGTCCTCTACGAGCAGTACTTC.

The chain combines TRBV3-1 (or the pseudogene TRBV3-2) with TRBJ2-3; 8 positions agree with TRBD1. Trimming removed 4 bases from V and 4 bases from J; junction bases left unmatched: 1. The CDR3 is 13 residues long. Germline values: CDR1 LGHDT, CDR2 YNNKEL (reference sequence). Here the CDR3 DNA reads TGTGCCAGCAGCCTACAGGGGGCAGATACGCAGTATTTT. Encoded protein: CASSLQGADTQYF.

The gene calls are TRBV27 and TRBJ1-4, with TRBD1 matching 7 bases. This CDR3 contains 16 residues. With V trimmed by 3 bases and J by 4 bases, 8 bases remained unmatched. Germline values: CDR1 MNHEY, CDR2 SMNVEV (reference sequence). CDR3 protein: CASSFRPGQINEKLFF. CDR3 DNA sequence: TGTGCCAGCAGTTTCAGACCGGGACAGATTAATGAAAAACTGTTTTTT.

The chain links TRBV14 to TRBJ2-7; 7 positions match TRBD2. V shed 3 bases, J shed 4 bases, and the junction held 9 bases outside the gene matches. The germline gives CDR1 SGHDN, CDR2 FVKESK. CDR3 length: 15 amino acids. The CDR3 nucleotides read TGTGCCAGCAGCCACGGGGGAGGGCCGTGGTACGAGCAGTACTTC. Translated: CASSHGGGPWYEQYF. Combining the CDR3 with reference TRBV14 and TRBJ2-7 gives the whole variable domain EAGVTQFPSHSVIEKGQTVTLRCDPISGHDNLYWYRRVMGKEIKFLLHFVKESKQDESGMPNNRFLAERTGGTYSTLKVQPAELEDSGVYFCASSHGGGPWYEQYFGPGTRLTVT.

This chain joins TRBV7-2 and TRBJ2-7, with D perhaps TRBD2 (5 bases). The germline gives CDR1 SGHTA, CDR2 FQGNSA. The CDR3 runs to 14 residues. The V end was cut by 1 base, the J end by 4 bases, with 11 bases between. The CDR3: CASSLDLSEYEQYF. DNA for the CDR3: TGTGCCAGCAGCTTAGATCTTAGCGAGTACGAGCAGTACTTC.

The chain has TRBV27 and TRBJ1-1; 7 nucleotides match TRBD1. Trimming removed 5 bases from V and 1 base from J; junction bases left unmatched: 4. Germline CDR1 MNHEY, CDR2 SMNVEV (reference sequence). This CDR3 has 14 residues. The CDR3 nucleotides are TGTGCCAGCAGTATACAGGGGCGGAACACTGAAGCTTTCTTT. It encodes CASSIQGRNTEAFF.

V usage is TRBV7-2 and J usage is TRBJ2-7, with D possibly TRBD1 on 5 matching bases. CDR1 is SGHTA and CDR2 is FQGNSA in the germline V gene. Trimming removed 5 bases from V and 2 bases from J, with 10 bases in between. The CDR3 is made up of 13 amino acids. CDR3 residues: CASSTTATYEQYF. The DNA for the CDR3 is TGTGCCAGCAGCACGACAGCCACCTACGAGCAGTACTTC.

This clone was detected only a few times. The V and J genes are TRBV5-6 and TRBJ1-1; D is perhaps TRBD1 (5 bases). In germline, CDR1 is SGHDT, CDR2 YYEEEE. The germline V and J ends were trimmed by 3 bases and 4 bases, with 13 bases remaining between them. The length of the CDR3 is 14 residues. The CDR3 coding sequence is TGTGCCAGCAGCTACCCCGGGGCGGGCACTGAAGCTTTCTTT. Amino acids: CASSYPGAGTEAFF.

The chain has TRBV5-1 and TRBJ2-3; TRBD2 agrees at 8 bases. Germline trimming cut 0 bases from V and 4 bases from J; bases unmatched to any gene: 4. Per the germline V gene, CDR1 is SGHRS and CDR2 is YFSETQ. The CDR3 is 15 residues long. CDR3 sequence (DNA): TGCGCCAGCAGCTTGGTTGGAGCGGGAGCAGATACGCAGTATTTT. Protein sequence: CASSLVGAGADTQYF.

This chain links TRBV28 with TRBJ1-4; D not certain. V gave up 6 bases and J gave up 3 bases, with 5 bases separating them. Germline assignment: CDR1 MDHEN and CDR2 SYDVKM. The CDR3 is 12 residues long. Here the CDR3 DNA reads TGTGCCAGCAGGGAGGCTAATGAAAAACTGTTTTTT. It codes for CASREANEKLFF.

This clone was seen just once. The chain carries TRBV6-5 and TRBJ1-2; no reliable D call. The CDR3 covers 12 residues. From germline, CDR1 is MNHEY and CDR2 SVGAGI. Trimming removed 0 bases from V and 5 bases from J, with 4 bases in between. The CDR3 is CASSYSGYGYTF. CDR3 coding DNA: TGTGCCAGCAGTTACTCGGGGTATGGCTACACCTTC.

V gene TRBV24-1 combines with J gene TRBJ2-2; D ambiguous. Trimming removed 3 bases from V and 0 bases from J, with 7 bases in between. Germline V gives CDR1 KGHDR, CDR2 SFDVKD. CDR3 length equals 15 residues. In nucleotides, the CDR3 is TGTGCCACCAGTGATCAAGTTCCGAACACCGGGGAGCTGTTTTTT. Protein sequence: CATSDQVPNTGELFF.

This clone was observed a single time. The chain uses TRBV6-5 and TRBJ2-7; TRBD1 might be the D (5 bases). Germline CDR1 and CDR2: MNHEY and SVGAGI. V lost 8 bases, J lost 0 bases, and 14 bases lay in between. The CDR3 extends over 14 amino acids. CDR3 in amino acids: CASRRVPSSYEQYF. DNA for the CDR3: TGTGCCAGCCGCAGGGTCCCAAGCTCCTACGAGCAGTACTTC.

The V gene is TRBV27, the J gene TRBJ2-7; possibly TRBD2 for D (6 bases). The V gene lost 5 bases and the J gene lost 7 bases, with 15 bases spanning the gap. CDR1 is MNHEY, CDR2 SMNVEV, per germline (reference sequence). CDR3 length equals 13 residues. The CDR3 is CASSLNTGEEQYF. For the CDR3, the DNA is TGTGCCAGCAGTCTGAACACGGGGGAGGAGCAGTACTTC.

The table lists this clone with a count of one. The V gene is TRBV15, the J gene TRBJ1-5; D possibly corresponds to TRBD1 (5 bases). Per germline, CDR1 LNHNV and CDR2 YYDKDF (reference sequence). Trimming shortened V by 7 bases and J by 6 bases, and 22 bases separated the two germline ends. The CDR3 runs to 16 residues. CDR3: CATTGGPGTPAQPQHF. Here the CDR3 DNA reads TGTGCCACCACCGGGGGTCCGGGGACCCCAGCTCAGCCCCAGCATTTT.

The chain is built from TRBV7-9 and TRBJ2-1; the D is unclear. V lost 5 bases to trimming and J lost 3 bases, with 17 bases between them. Per germline, CDR1 SEHNR and CDR2 FQNEAQ (reference sequence). The CDR3 extends over 16 amino acids. CDR3 protein: CASSPPRDPVYNEQFF. CDR3 DNA sequence: TGTGCCAGCAGCCCCCCCCGCGACCCAGTCTACAATGAGCAGTTCTTC.

V and J are TRBV18 and TRBJ2-6; D is uncertain. Germline CDR1 is KGHSH and CDR2 is LQKENI. The CDR3 is 14 residues long. The V end was cut by 5 bases, the J end by 1 base, with 6 bases between. The CDR3 sequence is CASSIRSGANVLTF. The CDR3 nucleotides read TGTGCCAGCTCAATTAGATCTGGGGCCAACGTCCTGACTTTC.

As concerns this clone: This CDR3 is missing its conserved last phenylalanine or tryptophan, likely due to a read error. It is unclear where the CDR3 begins or ends on the DNA, so no DNA is shown, and the CDR3 is as TCRdb lists it. This chain joins TRBV21-1 and TRBJ2-3; no DNA check was done on the table's D call, TRBD2. TRBV21-1 is tagged as a pseudogene. The CDR3 numbers 11 amino acids, ends counted. CDR3: CASSKVEAGGR.

This chain links TRBV12-5 with TRBJ2-2; D perhaps matches TRBD1 (6 bases). V was shortened by 2 bases and J by 1 base, with 26 bases between the two germline ends. Germline assignment: CDR1 LGHNT and CDR2 FRNRAP. The CDR3 has 21 amino acids. CDR3 residues: CASGLPESRLGTRQNTGELFF. For the CDR3, the DNA is TGTGCTAGTGGTTTGCCCGAAAGCCGACTCGGGACACGACAGAACACCGGGGAGCTGTTTTTT.

The chain uses TRBV21-1 and TRBJ2-1. TRBV21-1 is a known pseudogene. CDR3 length equals 16 residues. The CDR3 DNA sequence: TGTGCCAGCAGCAAAGAGATAAAGGGTGGGGTGGGTGAGCAGTTCTTC. Its protein product is CASSKEIKGGVGEQFF.

This chain connects TRBV27 to TRBJ1-2, with D perhaps matching TRBD1 (6 bases). This CDR3 region has 13 residues. The V end lost 2 bases, the J end lost 6 bases, and 10 bases lay between the germline ends. CDR1 and CDR2 (germline): MNHEY, SMNVEV (reference sequence). CDR3 sequence (DNA): TGTGCCAGCAGTTTAGCGCAGGGGCATGGCTACACCTTC. This gives the protein CASSLAQGHGYTF.

The CDR3 nucleotides are TGTGCCAGCAGCCCCGTCTGGGGGGGGCAAGAGACCCAGTACTTC. Protein product: CASSPVWGGQETQYF. The V and J genes are TRBV7-3 and TRBJ2-5; TRBD2 matches at 7 bases. CDR1 is SGHTA, CDR2 FQGTGA, per germline. The CDR3 covers 15 residues. V was pared by 5 bases and J by 2 bases, with 8 bases of the junction left unmatched.

The V call is TRBV6-5, the J call TRBJ2-5; 13 bases match TRBD2. With V trimmed by 0 bases and J by 2 bases, 0 bases remained unmatched. The V gene's germline CDR1 is MNHEY and CDR2 SVGAGI. The CDR3 has 16 amino acids. CDR3 region: CASSYSTSGGQETQYF. CDR3 sequence (DNA): TGTGCCAGCAGTTACTCGACTAGCGGGGGGCAAGAGACCCAGTACTTC.

This clone appeared once. The V call is TRBV29-1, the J call TRBJ2-7; no reliable D call. The length of the CDR3 is 11 residues. Germline V gene lookup returns CDR1 SQVTM and CDR2 ANQGSEA. V lost 5 bases and J lost 2, with 7 bases in between. CDR3 nucleotide sequence: TGCAGCGTTCTCCAAACCTACGAGCAGTACTTC. This sequence encodes CSVLQTYEQYF.

The rearrangement links TRBV29-1 to TRBJ2-1, with 12 nucleotides matching TRBD2. The CDR3 spans 15 residues. Germline V CDR1 and CDR2: SQVTM, ANQGSEA. V lost 5 bases to trimming and J lost 7 bases; unmatched junction nucleotides: 9. Written as DNA, the CDR3 is TGCAGCGTTTCTGGACTAGCGGGAATCAAGAATGAGCAGTTCTTC. It yields the protein CSVSGLAGIKNEQFF.

The V call is TRBV13, the J call TRBJ2-2, with 14 bases identical to TRBD2. The germline gives CDR1 PRHDT, CDR2 FYEKMQ (reference sequence). J gave up 5 bases and V 5 bases, and 7 bases lay outside the gene matches. The CDR3 runs 17 residues. The CDR3 spells CASSPGTSGRETGELFF. DNA for the CDR3: TGTGCCAGCAGCCCGGGGACTAGCGGGAGAGAAACCGGGGAGCTGTTTTTT.

The gene calls are TRBV3-1 (or the pseudogene TRBV3-2) and TRBJ2-5; D gene unclear. The germline V and J ends were trimmed by 1 base and 1 base, with 7 bases remaining between them. The germline CDR1 and CDR2 sequences are LGHDT and YNNKEL (reference sequence). This CDR3 is built from 14 residues. As DNA, the CDR3 is TGTGCCAGCAGCCAAGGAGCGACCCAAGAGACCCAGTACTTC. Its protein product is CASSQGATQETQYF.

J is TRBJ2-1 and V is TRBV11-3, with 7 nucleotides matching TRBD2. Germline-derived CDR1 and CDR2 are SGHNT and YENEEA. The CDR3 consists of 14 residues. The V segment lost 3 bases and the J segment 3 bases; nucleotides outside the gene matches: 2. The CDR3 bases are TGTGCCAGCAGCTTCGGGGGGAACTACAATGAGCAGTTCTTC. Its translation is CASSFGGNYNEQFF. The full variable domain, rest sourced from reference TRBV11-3 and TRBJ2-1, is EAGVVQSPRYKIIEKKQPVAFWCNPISGHNTLYWYLQNLGQGPELLIRYENEEAVDDSQLPKDRFSAERLKGVDSTLKIQPAELGDSAVYLCASSFGGNYNEQFFGPGTRLTVL.